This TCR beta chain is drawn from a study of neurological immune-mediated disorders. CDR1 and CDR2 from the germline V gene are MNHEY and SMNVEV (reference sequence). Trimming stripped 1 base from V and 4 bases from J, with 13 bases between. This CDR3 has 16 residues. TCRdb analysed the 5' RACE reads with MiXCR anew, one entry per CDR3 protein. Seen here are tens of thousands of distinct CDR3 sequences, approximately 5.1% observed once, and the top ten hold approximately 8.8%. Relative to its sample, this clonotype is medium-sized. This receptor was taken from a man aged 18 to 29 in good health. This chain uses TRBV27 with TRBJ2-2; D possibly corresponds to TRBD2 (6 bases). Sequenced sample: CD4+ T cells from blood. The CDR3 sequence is CASSLYGFGGTGELFF. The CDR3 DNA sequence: TGTGCCAGCAGTTTATATGGTTTCGGGGGCACCGGGGAGCTGTTTTTT.